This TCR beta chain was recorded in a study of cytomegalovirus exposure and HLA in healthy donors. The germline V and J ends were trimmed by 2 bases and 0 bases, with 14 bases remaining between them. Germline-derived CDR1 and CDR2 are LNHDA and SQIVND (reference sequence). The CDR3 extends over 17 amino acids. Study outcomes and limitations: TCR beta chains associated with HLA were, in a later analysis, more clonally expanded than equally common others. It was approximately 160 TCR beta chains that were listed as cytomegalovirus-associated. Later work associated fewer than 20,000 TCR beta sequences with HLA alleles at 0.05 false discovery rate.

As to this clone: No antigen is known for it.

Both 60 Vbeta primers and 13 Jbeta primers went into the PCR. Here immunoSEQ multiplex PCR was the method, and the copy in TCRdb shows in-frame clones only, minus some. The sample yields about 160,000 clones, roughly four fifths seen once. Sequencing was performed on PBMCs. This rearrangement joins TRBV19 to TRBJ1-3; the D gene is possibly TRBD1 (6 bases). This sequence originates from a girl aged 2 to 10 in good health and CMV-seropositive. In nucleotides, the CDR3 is TGTGCCAGTAGTATAAGGGGGGGATTCTACTCTGGAAACACCATATATTTT. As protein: CASSIRGGFYSGNTIYF.